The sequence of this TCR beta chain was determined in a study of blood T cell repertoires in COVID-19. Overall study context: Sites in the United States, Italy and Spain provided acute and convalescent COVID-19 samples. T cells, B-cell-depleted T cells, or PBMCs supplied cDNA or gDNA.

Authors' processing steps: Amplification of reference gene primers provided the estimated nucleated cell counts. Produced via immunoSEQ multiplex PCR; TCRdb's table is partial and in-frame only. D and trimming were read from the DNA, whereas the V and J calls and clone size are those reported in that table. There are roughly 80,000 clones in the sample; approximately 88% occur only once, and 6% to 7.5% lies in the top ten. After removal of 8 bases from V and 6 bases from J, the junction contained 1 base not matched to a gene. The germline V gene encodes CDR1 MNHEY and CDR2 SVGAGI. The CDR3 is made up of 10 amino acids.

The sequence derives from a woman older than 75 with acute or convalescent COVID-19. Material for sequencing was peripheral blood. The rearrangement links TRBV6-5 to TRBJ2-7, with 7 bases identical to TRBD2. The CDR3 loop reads CASGRGEQYF. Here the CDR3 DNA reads TGTGCCAGCGGGAGGGGCGAGCAGTACTTC.